What follows describes a single T cell receptor (beta chain). Combining a sample-barcoded 5' primer with a J-beta primer mix, a second PCR ran for roughly 7 to 11 cycles. TCRdb re-called the 5' RACE reads through MiXCR, storing one row per CDR3 protein. The data contain approximately 1,000,000 distinct CDR3 sequences, around two fifths of them singletons. This record comes from a study of blood T cells in healthy people across ages. The TCR sequence derives from a man aged 18-30 years in good health. Sequences were obtained from blood.

The CDR3 coding sequence is TGTGCCAGCAGCTTCCGGCCGACAGGGGCGAGCAATCAGCCCCAGCATTTT. Translation: CASSFRPTGASNQPQHF. The V gene is TRBV13, the J gene TRBJ1-5; the match to TRBD1 covers 8 bases. V lost 3 bases and J lost 1; bases outside the gene matches: 8. The CDR3 contains 17 residues. From germline, CDR1 is PRHDT and CDR2 FYEKMQ (reference sequence).